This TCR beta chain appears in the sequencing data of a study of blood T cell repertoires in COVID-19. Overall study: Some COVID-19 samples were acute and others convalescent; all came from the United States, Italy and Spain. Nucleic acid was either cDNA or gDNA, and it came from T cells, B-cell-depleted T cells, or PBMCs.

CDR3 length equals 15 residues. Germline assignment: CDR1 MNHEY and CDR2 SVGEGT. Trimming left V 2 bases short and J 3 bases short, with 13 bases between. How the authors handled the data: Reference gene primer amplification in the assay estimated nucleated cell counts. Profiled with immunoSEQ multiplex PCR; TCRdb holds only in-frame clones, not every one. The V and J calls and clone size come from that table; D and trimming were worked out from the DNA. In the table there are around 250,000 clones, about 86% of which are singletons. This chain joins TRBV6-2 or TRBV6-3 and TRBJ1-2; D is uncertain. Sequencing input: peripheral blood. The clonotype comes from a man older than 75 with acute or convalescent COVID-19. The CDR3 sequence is CASSYPGTGDYGYTF. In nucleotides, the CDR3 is TGTGCCAGCAGTTACCCGGGTACTGGAGACTATGGCTACACCTTC.